This TCR beta chain stems from a study of neurological immune-mediated disorders. General study findings and limits: Multiple sclerosis, the disease with the least TCR clonal expansion, fell below healthy controls, whereas HTLV-1-associated myelopathy showed the most.

TCRdb redid the calling of the 5' RACE reads with MiXCR, one entry per CDR3 protein. This table has approximately 60,000 distinct CDR3 sequences, roughly 3.5% appearing once. The CDR3 totals 15 residues. The V segment lost 5 bases and the J segment 3 bases; nucleotides outside the gene matches: 4. CDR1 and CDR2 from the germline V gene are SGHTA and FQGNSA. This clonotype appeared many times. Its specificity is not known. Source material was 2 million unsorted PBMCs, stored at -80 °C in RNAlater. The TCR originated in a woman in her thirties with multiple sclerosis. Sample: PBMCs. The V gene is TRBV7-2, the J gene TRBJ2-7, with 13 bases that match TRBD2. CDR3 bases: TGTGCCAGCAGCCTAGGGACTAGCGGGATCTACGAGCAGTACTTC. As protein: CASSLGTSGIYEQYF.